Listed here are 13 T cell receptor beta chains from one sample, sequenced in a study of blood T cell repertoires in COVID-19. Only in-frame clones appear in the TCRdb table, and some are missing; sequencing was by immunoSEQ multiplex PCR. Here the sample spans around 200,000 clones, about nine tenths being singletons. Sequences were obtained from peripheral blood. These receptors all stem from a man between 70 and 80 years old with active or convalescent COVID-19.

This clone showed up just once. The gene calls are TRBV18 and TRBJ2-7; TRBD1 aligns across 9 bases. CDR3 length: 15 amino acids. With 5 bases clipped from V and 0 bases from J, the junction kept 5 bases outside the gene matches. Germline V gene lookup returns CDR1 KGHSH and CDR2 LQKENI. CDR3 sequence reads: CASSSDRGFSYEQYF. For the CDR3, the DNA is TGTGCCAGCTCATCGGACAGGGGCTTCTCCTACGAGCAGTACTTC. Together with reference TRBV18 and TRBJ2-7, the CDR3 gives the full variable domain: NAGVMQNPRHLVRRRGQEARLRCSPMKGHSHVYWYRQLPEEGLKFMVYLQKENIIDESGMPKERFSAEFPKEGPSILRIQQVVRGDSAAYFCASSSDRGFSYEQYFGPGTRLTVT.

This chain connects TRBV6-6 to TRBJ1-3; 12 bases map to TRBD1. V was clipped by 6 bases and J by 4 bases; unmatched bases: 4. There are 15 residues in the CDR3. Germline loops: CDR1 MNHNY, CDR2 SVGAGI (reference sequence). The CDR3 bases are TGTGCCAGCAGGGGGGACAGGGGGCAAGGAAACACCATATATTTT. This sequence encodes CASRGDRGQGNTIYF.

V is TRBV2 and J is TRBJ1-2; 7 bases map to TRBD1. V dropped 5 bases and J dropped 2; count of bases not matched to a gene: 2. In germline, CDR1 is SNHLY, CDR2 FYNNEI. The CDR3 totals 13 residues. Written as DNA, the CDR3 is TGTGCCAGCAGTACGACAGGGAACTATGGCTACACCTTC. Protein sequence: CASSTTGNYGYTF.

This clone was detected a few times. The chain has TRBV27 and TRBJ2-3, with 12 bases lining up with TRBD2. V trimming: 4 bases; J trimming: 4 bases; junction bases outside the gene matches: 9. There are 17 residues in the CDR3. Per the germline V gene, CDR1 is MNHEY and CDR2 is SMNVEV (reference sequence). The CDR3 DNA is TGTGCCAGCAGTTACTCCCTAGCGGGAGGGCCGGCAGATACGCAGTATTTT. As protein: CASSYSLAGGPADTQYF.

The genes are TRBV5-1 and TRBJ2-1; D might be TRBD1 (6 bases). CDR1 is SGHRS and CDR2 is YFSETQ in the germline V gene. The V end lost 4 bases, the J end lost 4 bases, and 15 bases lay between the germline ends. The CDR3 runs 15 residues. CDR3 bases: TGCGCCAGCAGCCCAGGGGCCCCTTCTTACAATGAGCAGTTCTTC. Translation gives CASSPGAPSYNEQFF.

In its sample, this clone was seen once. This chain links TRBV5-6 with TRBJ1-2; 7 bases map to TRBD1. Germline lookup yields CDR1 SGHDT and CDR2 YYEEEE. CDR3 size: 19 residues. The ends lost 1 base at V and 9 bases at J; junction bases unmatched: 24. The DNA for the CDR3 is TGTGCCAGCAGCTTGAGGGGGCGTAAAGTTTTTGACGTTGGTTATAGCTACACCTTC. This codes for CASSLRGRKVFDVGYSYTF. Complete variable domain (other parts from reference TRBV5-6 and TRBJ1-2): DAGVTQSPTHLIKTRGQQVTLRCSPKSGHDTVSWYQQALGQGPQFIFQYYEEEERQRGNFPDRFSGHQFPNYSSELNVNALLLGDSALYLCASSLRGRKVFDVGYSYTFGSGTRLTVV.

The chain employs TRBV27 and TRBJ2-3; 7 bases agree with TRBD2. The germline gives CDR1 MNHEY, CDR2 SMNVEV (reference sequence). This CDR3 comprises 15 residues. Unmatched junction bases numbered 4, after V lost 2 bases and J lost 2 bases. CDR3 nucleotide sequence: TGTGCCAGCAGTTTAAACGGGGGGATCACAGATACGCAGTATTTT. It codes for CASSLNGGITDTQYF.

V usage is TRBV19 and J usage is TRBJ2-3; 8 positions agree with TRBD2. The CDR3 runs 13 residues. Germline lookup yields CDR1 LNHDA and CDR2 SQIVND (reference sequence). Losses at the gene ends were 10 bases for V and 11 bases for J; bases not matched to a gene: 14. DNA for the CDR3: TGTGCCACCGTTCCCACTAGCGGAGTGAGGCAGTATTTT. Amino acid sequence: CATVPTSGVRQYF.

The CDR3 region is CASSPIRWGERYEQYF. Written as DNA, the CDR3 is TGTGCCAGCAGCCCAATAAGGTGGGGGGAACGCTACGAGCAGTACTTC. V gene TRBV11-2 combines with J gene TRBJ2-7; D is possibly TRBD2 (6 bases). The V gene's germline CDR1 is SGHAT and CDR2 FQNNGV. Deletions cut 5 bases from V and 3 bases from J, with 20 bases between. The CDR3 is made up of 16 amino acids.

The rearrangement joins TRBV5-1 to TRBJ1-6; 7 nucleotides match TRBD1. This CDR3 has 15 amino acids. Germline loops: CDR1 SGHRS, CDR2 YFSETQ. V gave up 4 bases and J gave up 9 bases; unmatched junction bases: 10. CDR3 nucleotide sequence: TGCGCCAGCAGCATAGACAGGGATAGGAGTTCACCCCTCCACTTT. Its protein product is CASSIDRDRSSPLHF.

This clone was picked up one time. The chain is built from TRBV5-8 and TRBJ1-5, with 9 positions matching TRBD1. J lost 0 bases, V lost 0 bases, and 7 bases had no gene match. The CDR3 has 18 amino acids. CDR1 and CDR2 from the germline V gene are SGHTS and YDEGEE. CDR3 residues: CASSLGGQGTYSNQPQHF. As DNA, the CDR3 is TGTGCCAGCAGCTTGGGAGGACAGGGGACCTATAGCAATCAGCCCCAGCATTTT.

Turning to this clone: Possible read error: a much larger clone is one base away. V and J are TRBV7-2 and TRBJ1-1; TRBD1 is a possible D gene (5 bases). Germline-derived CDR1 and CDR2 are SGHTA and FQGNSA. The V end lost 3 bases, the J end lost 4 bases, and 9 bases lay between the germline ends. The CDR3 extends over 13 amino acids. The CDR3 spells CASSFGGTTEAFF. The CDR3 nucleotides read TGTGCCAGCAGCTTCGGGGGGACCACTGAAGCTTTCTTT.

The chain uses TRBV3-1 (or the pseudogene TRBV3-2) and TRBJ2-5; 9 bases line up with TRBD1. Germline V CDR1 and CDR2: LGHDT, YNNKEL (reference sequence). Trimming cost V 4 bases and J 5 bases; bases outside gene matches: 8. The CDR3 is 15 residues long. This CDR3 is CASSPPGQGGETQYF. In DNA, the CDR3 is TGTGCCAGCAGCCCTCCGGGACAGGGAGGCGAGACCCAGTACTTC.